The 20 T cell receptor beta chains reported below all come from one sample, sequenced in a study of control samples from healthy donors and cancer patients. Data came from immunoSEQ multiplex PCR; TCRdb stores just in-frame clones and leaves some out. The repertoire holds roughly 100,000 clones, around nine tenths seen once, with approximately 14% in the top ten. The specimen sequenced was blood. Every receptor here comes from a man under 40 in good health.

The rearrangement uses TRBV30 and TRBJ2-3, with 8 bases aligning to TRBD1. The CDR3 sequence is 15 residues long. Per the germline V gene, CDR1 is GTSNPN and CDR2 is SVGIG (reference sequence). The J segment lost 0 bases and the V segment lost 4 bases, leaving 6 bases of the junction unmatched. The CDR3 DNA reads TGTGCCTGGAAACGACAGGGGACGAGCACAGATACGCAGTATTTT. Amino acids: CAWKRQGTSTDTQYF.

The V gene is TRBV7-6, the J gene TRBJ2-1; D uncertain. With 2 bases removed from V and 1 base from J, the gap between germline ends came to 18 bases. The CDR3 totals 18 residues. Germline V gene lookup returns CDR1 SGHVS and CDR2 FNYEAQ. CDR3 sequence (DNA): TGTGCCAGCAGCTTAAGCCCAATACAACACGGGTCCTACAATGAGCAGTTCTTC. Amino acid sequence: CASSLSPIQHGSYNEQFF. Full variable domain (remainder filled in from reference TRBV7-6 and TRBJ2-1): GAGVSQSPRYKVTKRGQDVALRCDPISGHVSLYWYRQALGQGPEFLTYFNYEAQQDKSGLPNDRFSAERPEGSISTLTIQRTEQRDSAMYRCASSLSPIQHGSYNEQFFGPGTRLTVL.

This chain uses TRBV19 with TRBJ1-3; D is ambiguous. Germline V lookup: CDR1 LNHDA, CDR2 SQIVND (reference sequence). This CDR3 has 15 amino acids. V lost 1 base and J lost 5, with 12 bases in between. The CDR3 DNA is TGTGCCAGTAGTATAGTGGGTCCAACGAGAAACACCATATATTTT. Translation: CASSIVGPTRNTIYF.

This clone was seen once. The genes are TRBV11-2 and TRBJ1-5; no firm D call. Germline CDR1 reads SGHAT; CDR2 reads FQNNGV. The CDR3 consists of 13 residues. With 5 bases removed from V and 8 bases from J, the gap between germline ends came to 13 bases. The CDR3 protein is CASSPQHPEPQHF. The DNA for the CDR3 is TGTGCCAGCAGCCCCCAGCACCCGGAGCCCCAGCATTTT.

CDR3 protein: CATRSIPDTQYF. CDR3 DNA: TGTGCCACCCGCTCAATACCAGATACGCAGTATTTT. This chain connects TRBV11-2 to TRBJ2-3; no definite D call. V lost 10 bases and J lost 4, with 12 bases in between. This CDR3 region has 12 residues. CDR1 SGHAT and CDR2 FQNNGV come from the germline V gene.

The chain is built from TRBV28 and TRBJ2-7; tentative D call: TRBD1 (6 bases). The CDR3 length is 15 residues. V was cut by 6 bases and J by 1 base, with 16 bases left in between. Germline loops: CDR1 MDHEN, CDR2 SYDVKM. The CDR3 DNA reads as TGTGCCAGCAGACGCACTGGACAGCTTTCCTACGAGCAGTACTTC. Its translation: CASRRTGQLSYEQYF.

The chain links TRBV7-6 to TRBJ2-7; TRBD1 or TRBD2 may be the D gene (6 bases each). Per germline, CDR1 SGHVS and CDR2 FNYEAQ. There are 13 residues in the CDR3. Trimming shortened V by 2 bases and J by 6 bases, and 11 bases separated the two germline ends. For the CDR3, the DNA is TGTGCCAGCAGCTTAAGGGGGGTCAGCGAGCAGTACTTC. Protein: CASSLRGVSEQYF.

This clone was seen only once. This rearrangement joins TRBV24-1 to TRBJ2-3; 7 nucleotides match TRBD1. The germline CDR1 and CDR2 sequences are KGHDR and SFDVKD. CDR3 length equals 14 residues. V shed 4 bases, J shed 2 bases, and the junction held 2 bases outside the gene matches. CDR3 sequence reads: CATSETGTTDTQYF. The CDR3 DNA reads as TGTGCCACCAGTGAGACAGGGACCACAGATACGCAGTATTTT.

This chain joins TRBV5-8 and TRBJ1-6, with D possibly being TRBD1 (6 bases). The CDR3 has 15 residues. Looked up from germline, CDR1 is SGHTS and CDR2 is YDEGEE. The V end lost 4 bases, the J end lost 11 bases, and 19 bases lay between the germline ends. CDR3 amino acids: CASSPIDRSLTPLHF. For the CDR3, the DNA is TGTGCCAGCAGCCCCATTGACAGGTCTTTAACACCCCTCCACTTT.

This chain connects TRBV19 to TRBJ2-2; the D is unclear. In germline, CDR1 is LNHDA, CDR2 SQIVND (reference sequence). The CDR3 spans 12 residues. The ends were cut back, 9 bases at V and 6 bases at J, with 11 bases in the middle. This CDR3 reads CASRSGAGELFF. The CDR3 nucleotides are TGTGCCAGCAGAAGTGGAGCCGGGGAGCTGTTTTTT.

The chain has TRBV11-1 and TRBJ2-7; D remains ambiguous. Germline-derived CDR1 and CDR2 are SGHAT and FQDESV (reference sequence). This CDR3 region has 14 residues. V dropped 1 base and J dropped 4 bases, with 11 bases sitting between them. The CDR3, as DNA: TGTGCCAGCAGCTTAGTGCTGAGCGATTACGAGCAGTACTTC. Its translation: CASSLVLSDYEQYF.

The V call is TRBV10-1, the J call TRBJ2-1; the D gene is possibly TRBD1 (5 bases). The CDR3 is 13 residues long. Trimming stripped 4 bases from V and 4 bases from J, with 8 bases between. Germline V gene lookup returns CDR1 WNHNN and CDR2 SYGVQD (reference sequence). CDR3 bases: TGCGCCAGCAGTGCGACAGAATACAATGAGCAGTTCTTC. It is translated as CASSATEYNEQFF.

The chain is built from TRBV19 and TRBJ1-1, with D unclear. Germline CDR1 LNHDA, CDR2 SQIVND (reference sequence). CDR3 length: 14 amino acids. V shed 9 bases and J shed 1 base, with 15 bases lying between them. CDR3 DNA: TGTGCCAGCTTTAAAGGTAGGCAGAACACTGAAGCTTTCTTT. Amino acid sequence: CASFKGRQNTEAFF.

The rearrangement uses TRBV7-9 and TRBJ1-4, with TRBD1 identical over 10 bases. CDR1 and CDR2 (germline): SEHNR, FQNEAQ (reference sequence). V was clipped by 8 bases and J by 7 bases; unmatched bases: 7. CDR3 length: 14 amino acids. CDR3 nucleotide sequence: TGTGCCAGCGGCGGACAGGGGGTCTTTGAAAAACTGTTTTTT. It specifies CASGGQGVFEKLFF. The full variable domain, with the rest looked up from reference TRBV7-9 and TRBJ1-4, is DTGVSQNPRHKITKRGQNVTFRCDPISEHNRLYWYRQTLGQGPEFLTYFQNEAQLEKSRLLSDRFSAERPKGSFSTLEIQRTEQGDSAMYLCASGGQGVFEKLFFGSGTQLSVL.

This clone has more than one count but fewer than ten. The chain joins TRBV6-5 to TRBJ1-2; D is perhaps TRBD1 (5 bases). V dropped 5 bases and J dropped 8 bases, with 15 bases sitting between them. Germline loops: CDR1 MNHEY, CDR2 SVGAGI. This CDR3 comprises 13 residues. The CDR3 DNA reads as TGTGCCAGCAGTCGGGGCTTGCCTGGAGGCTACACCTTC. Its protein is CASSRGLPGGYTF.

CDR3 nucleotides: TGTGCCAGCAGCTCTCCTATCGGACAGCCACTTATAAGGGACAATCAGCCCCAGCATTTT. Translating it yields CASSSPIGQPLIRDNQPQHF. The rearrangement joins TRBV6-6 to TRBJ1-5; D may be TRBD1 (6 bases). In germline, CDR1 is MNHNY, CDR2 SVGAGI (reference sequence). Trimming took 6 bases from V and 3 from J, leaving 30 bases between them. The CDR3 runs to 20 residues.

As DNA, the CDR3 is TGTGCCAGTAGTGGGCGACAGGCTGGAAACACCATATATTTT. Encoded protein: CASSGRQAGNTIYF. The rearrangement links TRBV19 to TRBJ1-3; D might be TRBD1 (6 bases). Germline-derived CDR1 and CDR2 are LNHDA and SQIVND (reference sequence). Trimming cost V 5 bases and J 2 bases, with 10 bases left between them. There are 14 residues in the CDR3. Variable domain in full (rest from reference TRBV19 and TRBJ1-3): DGGITQSPKYLFRKEGQNVTLSCEQNLNHDAMYWYRQDPGQGLRLIYYSQIVNDFQKGDIAEGYSVSREKKESFPLTVTSAQKNPTAFYLCASSGRQAGNTIYFGEGSWLTVV.

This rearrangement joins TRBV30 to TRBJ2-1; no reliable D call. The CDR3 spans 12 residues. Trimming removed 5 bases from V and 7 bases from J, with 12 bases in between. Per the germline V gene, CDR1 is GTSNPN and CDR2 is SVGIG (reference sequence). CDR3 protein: CAWGDLRNEQFF. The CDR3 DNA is TGTGCCTGGGGGGATCTCAGGAATGAGCAGTTCTTC.

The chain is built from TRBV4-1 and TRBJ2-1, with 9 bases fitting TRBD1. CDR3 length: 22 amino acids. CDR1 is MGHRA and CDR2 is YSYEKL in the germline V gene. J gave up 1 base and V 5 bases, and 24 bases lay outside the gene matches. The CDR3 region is CASSGSFTGGLSSVRSYNEQFF. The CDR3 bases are TGCGCCAGCAGCGGTTCATTCACAGGGGGCTTATCTTCCGTTAGATCCTACAATGAGCAGTTCTTC.

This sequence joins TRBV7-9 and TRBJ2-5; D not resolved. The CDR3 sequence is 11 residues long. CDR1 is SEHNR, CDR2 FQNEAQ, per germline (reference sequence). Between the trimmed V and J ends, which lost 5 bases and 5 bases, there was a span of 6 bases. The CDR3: CASSPLETQYF. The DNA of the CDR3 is TGTGCCAGCAGCCCTCTGGAGACCCAGTACTTC.